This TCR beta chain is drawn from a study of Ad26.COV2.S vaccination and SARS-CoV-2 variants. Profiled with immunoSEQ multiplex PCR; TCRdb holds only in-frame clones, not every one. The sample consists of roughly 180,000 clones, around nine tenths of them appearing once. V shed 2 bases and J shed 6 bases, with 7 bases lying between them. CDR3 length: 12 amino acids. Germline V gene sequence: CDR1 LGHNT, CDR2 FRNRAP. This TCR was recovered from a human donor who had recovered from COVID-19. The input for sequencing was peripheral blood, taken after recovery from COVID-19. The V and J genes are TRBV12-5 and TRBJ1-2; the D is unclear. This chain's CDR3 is CASGLQSNGYTF. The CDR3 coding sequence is TGTGCTAGTGGTTTGCAGAGCAATGGCTACACCTTC.